This is a list of T cell receptor beta chains from one sample in a study of Graves' ophthalmopathy and Graves' hyperthyroidism. TCRdb re-called the multiplex PCR reads with MiXCR, one entry per CDR3 protein. The sample consists of about 480,000 distinct CDR3 sequences, 13% to 15% of them appearing once. Sample: blood. The receptors stem from a woman under 40 with Graves' ophthalmopathy. CDR3s include the opening cysteine and the closing phenylalanine or tryptophan. Each record gives: V gene, clone size, J gene, D gene, CDR3 protein, CDR3 DNA. The D gene is left open where the match is weak. Clone size appears in some rows only: once, few, many, or a class for an expanded clone.

>TRBV6-2/TRBV6-3|many|TRBJ2-7|TRBD1
CASSYRDRSSYEQYF
TGTGCCAGCAGCTACCGGGACAGGAGCTCCTACGAGCAGTACTTC
>TRBV19|many|TRBJ1-5|.
CASRPPQYGSNQPQHF
TGTGCCAGTAGACCCCCTCAGTACGGGAGCAATCAGCCCCAGCATTTT
>TRBV6-1|many|TRBJ1-2|.
CASTEELSNYGYTF
TGTGCCAGCACGGAAGAGCTCTCGAACTATGGCTACACCTTC
>TRBV27|many|TRBJ1-1|TRBD1
CASSPLQGGNTEAFF
TGTGCCAGCAGTCCACTACAGGGGGGGAACACTGAAGCTTTCTTT
>TRBV15|many|TRBJ1-2|.
CATSPHKAETALQGYTF
TGTGCCACCAGCCCCCATAAGGCCGAGACCGCACTCCAAGGCTACACCTTC
>TRBV19|few|TRBJ1-1|.
CASSIDHPRGRFVNTEAFF
TGTGCCAGTAGTATAGATCACCCTCGGGGCAGGTTTGTGAACACTGAAGCTTTCTTT
>TRBV19|many|TRBJ1-1|TRBD1
CASSMTGYTEAFF
TGTGCCAGTAGTATGACAGGGTACACTGAAGCTTTCTTT
>TRBV12-3/TRBV12-4|many|TRBJ2-5|TRBD2
CASSSRLAKAETQYF
TGTGCCAGCAGTTCCCGACTAGCGAAGGCGGAGACCCAGTACTTC
>TRBV20-1|.|TRBJ1-6|.
CSARGTENNSPLHF
TGCAGTGCTAGAGGGACCGAAAATAATTCACCCCTCCACTTT
>TRBV18|.|TRBJ1-5|.
CASSPGIILNQPQHF
TGTGCCAGCTCACCTGGGATTATTCTCAATCAGCCCCAGCATTTT
>TRBV5-1|many|TRBJ1-1|.
CASSLVDSRGAFF
TGCGCCAGCAGCTTGGTGGACAGTCGGGGAGCTTTCTTT
>TRBV12-3/TRBV12-4|many|TRBJ2-5|.
CASSLLSSQGTQYF
TGTGCCAGCAGCCTATTATCGTCCCAGGGGACCCAGTACTTC
>TRBV27|many|TRBJ2-5|.
CASSSPRETQYF
TGTGCCAGCAGTTCCCCGAGAGAGACCCAGTACTTC
>TRBV6-5|many|TRBJ1-1|.
CASRSGFGATEAFF
TGTGCCAGCAGATCAGGGTTTGGGGCCACTGAAGCTTTCTTT
>TRBV5-1|many|TRBJ2-7|.
CASSLRQNYEQYF
TGCGCCAGCAGCTTGCGTCAGAACTACGAGCAGTACTTC
>TRBV6-4|few|TRBJ2-2|TRBD2
CASSPWVQLAENANTGELFF
TGTGCCAGCAGTCCCTGGGTTCAACTAGCGGAGAACGCGAACACCGGGGAGCTGTTTTTT
>TRBV2|.|TRBJ2-2|TRBD1
CASSETRGQTGELFF
TGTGCCAGCAGTGAAACGAGGGGGCAAACCGGGGAGCTGTTTTTT
>TRBV7-3|many|TRBJ2-5|.
CASSLTAAGWQTQYF
TGTGCCAGCAGCTTAACCGCGGCAGGGTGGCAGACCCAGTACTTC
>TRBV13|many|TRBJ2-7|TRBD1
CASSTGQASYEQYF
TGTGCCAGCAGCACGGGACAGGCCTCCTACGAGCAGTACTTC
>TRBV7-8|many|TRBJ2-2|TRBD2
CASSLTTSGYTGELFF
TGTGCCAGCAGCCTTACGACTAGCGGTTACACCGGGGAGCTGTTTTTT
>TRBV6-5|many|TRBJ1-1|.
CASSYRGGRPEAFF
TGTGCCAGCAGTTACCGGGGGGGTCGTCCTGAAGCTTTCTTT
>TRBV18|many|TRBJ2-7|.
CASSPRVKTYEQYF
TGTGCCAGCTCACCACGGGTGAAAACCTACGAGCAGTACTTC
>TRBV11-2|many|TRBJ1-2|.
CASSPGGNPNYGYTF
TGTGCCAGCAGCCCTGGGGGAAACCCTAACTATGGCTACACCTTC
>TRBV20-1|many|TRBJ1-2|.
CSATTVDGGYGYTF
TGCAGTGCCACCACGGTGGATGGGGGCTATGGCTACACCTTC
>TRBV5-1|many|TRBJ2-7|TRBD1
CASSSGTGLHEQYF
TGCGCCAGCAGCTCCGGGACAGGGCTGCACGAGCAGTACTTC
>TRBV12-5|many|TRBJ1-3|TRBD1
CASGLVPILQGDFSGNTIYF
TGTGCTAGTGGTTTGGTCCCGATCCTACAGGGGGACTTCTCTGGAAACACCATATATTTT
>TRBV7-8|.|TRBJ1-5|TRBD1
CASSERQGRNQPQHF
TGTGCCAGCAGCGAACGACAGGGCCGCAATCAGCCCCAGCATTTT
>TRBV7-2|many|TRBJ1-6|TRBD1
CASSLVGTGAKSPLHF
TGTGCCAGCAGCTTAGTTGGGACAGGGGCTAAGTCACCCCTCCACTTT
>TRBV20-1|many|TRBJ2-7|.
CSARSSFHYEQYF
TGCAGTGCTAGATCCAGTTTTCATTACGAGCAGTACTTC
>TRBV2|many|TRBJ2-7|TRBD1
CASEARDRSLEQYF
TGTGCCAGTGAAGCGCGGGACAGGTCGCTCGAGCAGTACTTC
>TRBV27|many|TRBJ2-2|.
CASSFGQFGTGELFF
TGTGCCAGCAGTTTCGGGCAGTTTGGCACCGGGGAGCTGTTTTTT
>TRBV11-3|.|TRBJ1-1|.
CASSLGRTDTEAFF
TGTGCCAGCAGCTTGGGGAGGACTGACACTGAAGCTTTCTTT
>TRBV28|many|TRBJ1-1|.
CASSSFTHTEAFF
TGTGCCAGCAGTTCGTTTACCCACACTGAAGCTTTCTTT
>TRBV5-1|many|TRBJ1-6|.
CASSLGDLAPLHF
TGCGCCAGCAGCTTGGGCGATTTGGCACCCCTCCACTTT
>TRBV10-3|once|TRBJ1-2|.
CAISEGNYGYTF
TGTGCCATCAGTGAGGGGAACTATGGCTACACCTTC
>TRBV30|.|TRBJ1-5|.
CAWNDGNHPQHF
TGTGCCTGGAACGACGGGAATCATCCCCAGCATTTT
>TRBV29-1|.|TRBJ1-2|TRBD1
CSVGQGVAGYTF
TGCAGCGTTGGACAGGGGGTGGCTGGCTACACCTTC
>TRBV6-2/TRBV6-3|.|TRBJ1-1|.
CASSYLGGAGNTEAFF
TGTGCCAGCAGTTACCTCGGAGGGGCTGGGAACACTGAAGCTTTCTTT
>TRBV10-2|few|TRBJ1-1|.
CASSVRAGDTEAFF
TGCGCCAGCAGTGTTAGGGCTGGCGACACTGAAGCTTTCTTT
>TRBV12-3/TRBV12-4|many|TRBJ2-5|TRBD1
CASSLGIGTVQETQYF
TGTGCCAGCAGTTTAGGCATTGGGACAGTCCAAGAGACCCAGTACTTC
>TRBV28|many|TRBJ2-7|.
CASSSPLGPEQYF
TGTGCCAGCAGTTCTCCTTTGGGCCCCGAGCAGTACTTC